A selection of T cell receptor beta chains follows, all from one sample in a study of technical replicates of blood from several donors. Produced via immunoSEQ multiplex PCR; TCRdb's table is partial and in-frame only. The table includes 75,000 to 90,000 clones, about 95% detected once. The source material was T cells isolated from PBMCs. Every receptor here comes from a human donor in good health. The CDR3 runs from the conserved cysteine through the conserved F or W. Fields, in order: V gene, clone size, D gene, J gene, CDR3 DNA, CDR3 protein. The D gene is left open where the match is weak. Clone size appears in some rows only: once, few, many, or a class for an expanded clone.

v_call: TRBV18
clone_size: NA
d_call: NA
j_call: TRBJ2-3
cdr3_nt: TGTGCCAGCTCACCACCATCAGGACTCACAGATACGCAGTATTTT
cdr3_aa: CASSPPSGLTDTQYF

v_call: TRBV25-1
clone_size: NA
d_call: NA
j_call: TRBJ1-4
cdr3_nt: TGTGCCAGCAGTTTCGTCCTTGCAACTAATGAAAAACTGTTTTTT
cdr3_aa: CASSFVLATNEKLFF

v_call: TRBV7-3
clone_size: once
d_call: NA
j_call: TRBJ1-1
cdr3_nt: TGTGCCAGCAGCTTGGAACAGATGAGCACTGAAGCTTTCTTT
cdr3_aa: CASSLEQMSTEAFF

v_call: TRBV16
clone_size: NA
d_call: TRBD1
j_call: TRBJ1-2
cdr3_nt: TGTGCCAGCAGCCAATTAGGGACAGGGGCCAACTATGGCTACACCTTC
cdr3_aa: CASSQLGTGANYGYTF

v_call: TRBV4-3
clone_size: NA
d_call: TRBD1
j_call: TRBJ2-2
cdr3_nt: TGCGCCAGCAGCCAGGCCTGGGGGACAGGGGGGTCCGGGGAGCTGTTTTTT
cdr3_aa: CASSQAWGTGGSGELFF

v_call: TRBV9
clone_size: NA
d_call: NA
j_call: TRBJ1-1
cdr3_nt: TGTGCCAGCAGCGTTTCGTCTGGGGGGTCGGGCACTGAAGCTTTCTTT
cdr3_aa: CASSVSSGGSGTEAFF

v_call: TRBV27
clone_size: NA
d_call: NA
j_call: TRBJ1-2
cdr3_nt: TGTGCCAGCACCAAAAAGGGGGTAGCCGCCTATGGCTACACCTTC
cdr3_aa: CASTKKGVAAYGYTF

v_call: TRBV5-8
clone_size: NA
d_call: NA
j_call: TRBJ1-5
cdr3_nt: TGTGCCAGCAGCTTGGGCGTAAATCAGCCCCAGCATTTT
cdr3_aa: CASSLGVNQPQHF

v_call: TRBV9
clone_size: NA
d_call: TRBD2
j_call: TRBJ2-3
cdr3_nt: TGTGCCAGCAGCGCCTTAGCGGGAGAGGGTGATACGCAGTATTTT
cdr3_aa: CASSALAGEGDTQYF

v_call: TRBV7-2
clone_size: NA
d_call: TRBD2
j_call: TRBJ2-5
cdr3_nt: TGTGCCAGCAGCTCGGGACTAGTGGGTGAGACCCAGTACTTC
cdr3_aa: CASSSGLVGETQYF

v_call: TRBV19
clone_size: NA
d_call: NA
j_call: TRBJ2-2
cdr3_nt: TGTGCCAGTACCAAACAGGCATTCACCGGAGGGGAGCTGTTTTTT
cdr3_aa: CASTKQAFTGGELFF

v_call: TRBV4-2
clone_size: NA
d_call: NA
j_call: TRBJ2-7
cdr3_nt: TGTGCCAGCAGCCAAGAAGGGGTTCTTAATACCTACTACGAGCAGTACTTC
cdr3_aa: CASSQEGVLNTYYEQYF

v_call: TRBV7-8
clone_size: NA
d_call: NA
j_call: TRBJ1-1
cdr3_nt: TGTGCCAGCAGCCCCCTACAGATTATGAACACTGAAGCTTTCTTT
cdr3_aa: CASSPLQIMNTEAFF

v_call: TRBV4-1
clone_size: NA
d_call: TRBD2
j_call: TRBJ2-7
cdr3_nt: TGCGCCAGCAGCCAAGATGAAAGGGGGACTAGCGGGAGCGAGCAGTACTTC
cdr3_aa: CASSQDERGTSGSEQYF

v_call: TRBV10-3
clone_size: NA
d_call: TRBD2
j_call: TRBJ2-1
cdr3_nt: TGTGCCATCAGTGAGCTAAGCGGGAGAGGCTACAATGAGCAGTTCTTC
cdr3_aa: CAISELSGRGYNEQFF

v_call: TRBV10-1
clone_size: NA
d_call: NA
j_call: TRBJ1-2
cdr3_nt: TGCGCCAGCAGTGAGTCGAGCAGGGAAGGTGGCTACACCTTC
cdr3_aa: CASSESSREGGYTF

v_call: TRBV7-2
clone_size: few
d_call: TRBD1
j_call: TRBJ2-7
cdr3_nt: TGTGCCAGCAGCTCGAGACAGGGCTCCTACGAGCAGTACTTC
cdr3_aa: CASSSRQGSYEQYF

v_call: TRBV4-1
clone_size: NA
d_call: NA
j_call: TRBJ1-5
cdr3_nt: TGCGCCAACAGCCCTCTCGCGGGCAATCAGCCCCAGCATTTT
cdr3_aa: CANSPLAGNQPQHF

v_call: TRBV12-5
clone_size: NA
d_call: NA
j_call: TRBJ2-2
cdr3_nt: TGTGCTAGTGGTTTGAGGAGGGGAAACACCGGGGAGCTGTTTTTT
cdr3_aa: CASGLRRGNTGELFF

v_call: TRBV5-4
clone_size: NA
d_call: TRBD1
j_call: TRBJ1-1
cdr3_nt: TGTGCCAGCAGCGAGTACGACAGGGAGAACACTGAAGCTTTCTTT
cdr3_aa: CASSEYDRENTEAFF

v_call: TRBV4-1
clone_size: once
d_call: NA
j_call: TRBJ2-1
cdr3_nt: TGCGCCAGCAGCCACTTCCGGGACTACAATGAGCAGTTCTTC
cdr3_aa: CASSHFRDYNEQFF

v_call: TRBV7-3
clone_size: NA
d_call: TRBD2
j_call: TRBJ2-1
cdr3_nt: TGTGCCAGCAGCCGGCCCGGGACTAGCGTCAATGAGCAGTTCTTC
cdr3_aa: CASSRPGTSVNEQFF

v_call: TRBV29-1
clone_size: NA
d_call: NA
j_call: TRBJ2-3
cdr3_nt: TGCAGCGTTGAAGTTACTGATACGCAGTATTTT
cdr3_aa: CSVEVTDTQYF

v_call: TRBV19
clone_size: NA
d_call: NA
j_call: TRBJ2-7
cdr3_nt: TGTGCCAGTAGTATAGTCGGCCGACTTGACGAGCAGTACTTC
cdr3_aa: CASSIVGRLDEQYF

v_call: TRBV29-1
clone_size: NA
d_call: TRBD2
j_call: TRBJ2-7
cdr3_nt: TGCAGCGTTGAAGAGATTAGCGGGAGCTACGAGCAGTACTTC
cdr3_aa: CSVEEISGSYEQYF

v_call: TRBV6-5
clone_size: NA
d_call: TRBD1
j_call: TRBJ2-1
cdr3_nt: TGTGCCAGCGGTCCGGGACAGGGGATAAATGAGCAGTTCTTC
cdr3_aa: CASGPGQGINEQFF

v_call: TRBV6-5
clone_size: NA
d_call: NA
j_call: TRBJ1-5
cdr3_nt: TGTGCCAGCAGAGGGGCTGCAGGGATGCCCCAGCATTTT
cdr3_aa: CASRGAAGMPQHF

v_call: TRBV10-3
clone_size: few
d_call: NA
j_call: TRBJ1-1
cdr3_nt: TGTGCCATCTCATTAAACAAAAAGGGGACTGAAGCTTTCTTT
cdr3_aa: CAISLNKKGTEAFF

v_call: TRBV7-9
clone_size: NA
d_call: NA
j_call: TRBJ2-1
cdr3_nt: TGTGCCAGCAGCCAAGAGGCTAGCGAAGTTGGTGAGCAGTTCTTC
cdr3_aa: CASSQEASEVGEQFF

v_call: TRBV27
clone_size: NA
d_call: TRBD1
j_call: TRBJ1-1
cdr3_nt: TGTGCCAGCAGCGCCGGACAGGGCGGTTGGCCCACTGAAGCTTTCTTT
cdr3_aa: CASSAGQGGWPTEAFF

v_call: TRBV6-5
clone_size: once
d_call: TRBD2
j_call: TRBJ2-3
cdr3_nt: TGTGCCAGCAGCCTAGCGGGAGGGCTCACAGATACGCAGTATTTT
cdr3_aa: CASSLAGGLTDTQYF

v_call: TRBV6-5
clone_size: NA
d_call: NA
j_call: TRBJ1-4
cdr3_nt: TGTGCCAGCAGCCGAAGGACAGCTAATAATGAAAAACTGTTTTTT
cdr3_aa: CASSRRTANNEKLFF

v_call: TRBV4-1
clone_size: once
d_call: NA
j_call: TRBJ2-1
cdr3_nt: TGCGCCAGCAGCCACGGACTAAGCTCCTACAATGAGCAGTTCTTC
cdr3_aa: CASSHGLSSYNEQFF

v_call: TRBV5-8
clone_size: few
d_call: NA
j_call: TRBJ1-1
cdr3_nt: TGTGCCAGCAGTCTGGACCCAGGGCCTGAAGCTTTCTTT
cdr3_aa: CASSLDPGPEAFF

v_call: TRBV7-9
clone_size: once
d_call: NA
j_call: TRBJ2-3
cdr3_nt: TGTGCCAGCAGCCTGGATACGCAGTATTTT
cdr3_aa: CASSLDTQYF

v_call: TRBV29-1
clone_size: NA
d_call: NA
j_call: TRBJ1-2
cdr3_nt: TGCAGCGTTGAACACGGGGGGGGGACCTACACCTTC
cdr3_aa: CSVEHGGGTYTF

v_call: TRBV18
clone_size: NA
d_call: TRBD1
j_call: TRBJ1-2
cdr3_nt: TGTGCCAGCTCACCAGACAGGGTCCAAAGCGGCTACACCTTC
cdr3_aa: CASSPDRVQSGYTF

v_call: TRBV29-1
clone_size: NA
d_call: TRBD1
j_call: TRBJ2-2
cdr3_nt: TGCAGCGTGACAGGGGAGAACACCGGGGAGCTGTTTTTT
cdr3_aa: CSVTGENTGELFF

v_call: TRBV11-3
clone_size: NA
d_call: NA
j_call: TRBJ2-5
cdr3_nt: TGTGCCAGCAGCCTGAGACAGGGAGGCGAGACCCAGTACTTC
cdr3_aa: CASSLRQGGETQYF

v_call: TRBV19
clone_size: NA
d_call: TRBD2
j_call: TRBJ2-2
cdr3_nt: TGTGCCAGTAGAAAAGGACTAGCGACCAACACCGGGGAGCTGTTTTTT
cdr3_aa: CASRKGLATNTGELFF

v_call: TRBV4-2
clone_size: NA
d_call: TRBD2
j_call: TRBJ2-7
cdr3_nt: TGTGCCAGCAGCCAAGGGGGACTAGCGGCGGTCGAGCAGTACTTC
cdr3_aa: CASSQGGLAAVEQYF

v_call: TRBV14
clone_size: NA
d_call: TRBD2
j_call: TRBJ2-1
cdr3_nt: TGTGCCAGCCATGCGGGAGGGGTTCGGGAGCAGTTCTTC
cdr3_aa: CASHAGGVREQFF

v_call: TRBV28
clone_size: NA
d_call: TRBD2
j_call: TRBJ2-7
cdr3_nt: TGTGCCAGCAGTACTTCCCCCCCGACTAGCGGGACATCCTACGAGCAGTACTTC
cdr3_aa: CASSTSPPTSGTSYEQYF

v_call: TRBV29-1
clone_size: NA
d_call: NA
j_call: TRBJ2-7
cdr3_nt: TGCAGCGTTGTTCTCTACGAGCAGTACTTC
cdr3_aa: CSVVLYEQYF

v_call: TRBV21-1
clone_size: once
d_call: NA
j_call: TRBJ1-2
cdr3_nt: TGTGCCAGCAGCAAACGGACAATCTATGGCTACACCTTC
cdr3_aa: CASSKRTIYGYTF

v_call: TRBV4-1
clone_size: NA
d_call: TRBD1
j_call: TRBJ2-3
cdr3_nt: TGCGCCAGCAGCCTAGAGACAGGGAAGACAGATACGCAGTATTTT
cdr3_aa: CASSLETGKTDTQYF

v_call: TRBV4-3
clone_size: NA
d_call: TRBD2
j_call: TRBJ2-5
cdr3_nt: TGCGCCAGCAGCCAAGATCTAGGAGCGGGAGGGCCGAGAGGAGAGACCCAGTACTTC
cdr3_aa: CASSQDLGAGGPRGETQYF

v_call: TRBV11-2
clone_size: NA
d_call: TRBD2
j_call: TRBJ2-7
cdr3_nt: TGTGCCAGCAGCTTAGCCCTGTCTAGCGGCCCGGTTGGGGAGCAGTACTTC
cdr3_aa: CASSLALSSGPVGEQYF

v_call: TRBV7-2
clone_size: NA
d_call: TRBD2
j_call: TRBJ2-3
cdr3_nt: TGTGCCAGCAGCTTAGAAGCGGGAGGGACCCCGCTCGATACGCAGTATTTT
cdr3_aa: CASSLEAGGTPLDTQYF

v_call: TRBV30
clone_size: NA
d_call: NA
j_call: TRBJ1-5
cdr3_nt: TGTGCCTGGAGTTTGGGGGGTAATCAGCCCCAGCATTTT
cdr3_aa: CAWSLGGNQPQHF

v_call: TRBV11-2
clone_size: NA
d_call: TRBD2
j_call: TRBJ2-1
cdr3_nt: TGTGCCAGCAGCTTAGGAGCGGGAGGCTACAATGAGCAGTTCTTC
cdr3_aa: CASSLGAGGYNEQFF

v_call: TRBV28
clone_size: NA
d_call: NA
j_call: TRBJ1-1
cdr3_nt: TGTGCCAGCAGATTACGAGGGGGGGGAACTGAAGCTTTCTTT
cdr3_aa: CASRLRGGGTEAFF

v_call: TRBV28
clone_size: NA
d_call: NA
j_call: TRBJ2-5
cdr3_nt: TGTGCCAGCAGTGGAATGCCTCGGGGTGTCAAAGAGACCCAGTACTTC
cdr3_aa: CASSGMPRGVKETQYF

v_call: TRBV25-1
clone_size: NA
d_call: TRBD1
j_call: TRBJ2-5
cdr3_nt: TGTGCCAGCAGTCCCAGGGACAGGGACCAAGAGACCCAGTACTTC
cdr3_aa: CASSPRDRDQETQYF

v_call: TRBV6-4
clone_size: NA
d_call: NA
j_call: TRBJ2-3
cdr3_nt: TGTGCCAGCAGTGCGGGAGAACACACAGATACGCAGTATTTT
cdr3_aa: CASSAGEHTDTQYF